This entry lists 6 T cell receptor beta chains sequenced from one sample in a study of blood T cell repertoires in COVID-19. Clones were sequenced by immunoSEQ multiplex PCR, and TCRdb holds only the in-frame ones, with some missing. This sample carries roughly 180,000 clones, about 86% of them seen once, and the ten largest clones take roughly 8%. The specimen sequenced was peripheral blood. The receptors were sampled from a man aged 60-69 years with acute or convalescent COVID-19.

This chain's CDR3 is CASSLTPSYEQYF. CDR3 DNA: TGCGCCAGCAGCTTGACACCATCCTACGAGCAGTACTTC. This chain links TRBV5-1 with TRBJ2-7; unclear D gene. Germline assignment: CDR1 SGHRS and CDR2 YFSETQ. Trimming stripped 1 base from V and 1 base from J, with 6 bases between. The CDR3 is 13 residues long.

The gene calls are TRBV12-3 or TRBV12-4 and TRBJ2-1; D gene unclear. Trimming removed 7 bases from V and 13 bases from J, with 17 bases in between. The CDR3 spans 12 residues. In nucleotides, the CDR3 is TGTGCCAGCACCCGCGGAACCTCGTTACAGTTCTTC. Translating it yields CASTRGTSLQFF.

This clone was seen a single time. The genes are TRBV9 and TRBJ1-2; D possibly corresponds to TRBD1 (6 bases). The germline CDR1 and CDR2 sequences are SGDLS and YYNGEE. V gave up 4 bases and J gave up 6 bases, with 13 bases separating them. This CDR3 region has 13 residues. Written as DNA, the CDR3 is TGTGCCAGCAGCACGGGACAACGGAATGGCTACACCTTC. This translates into CASSTGQRNGYTF.

This clone is a singleton in its sample. This chain connects TRBV29-1 to TRBJ1-3; 10 bases are shared with TRBD1. CDR3 length: 14 amino acids. V lost 5 bases and J lost 3; bases outside the gene matches: 4. Germline loops: CDR1 SQVTM, CDR2 ANQGSEA. CDR3 bases: TGCAGCGTTAAGACAGGGGGCAGTGGAAACACCATATATTTT. This translates into CSVKTGGSGNTIYF.

V and J are TRBV5-1 and TRBJ1-1; D remains unclear. The CDR3 runs 16 residues. Germline CDR1 SGHRS, CDR2 YFSETQ. V was clipped by 1 base and J by 1 base, with 14 bases between them. CDR3 amino acids: CASSLFVGDRNTEAFF. For the CDR3, the DNA is TGCGCCAGCAGCTTGTTCGTCGGGGATCGGAACACTGAAGCTTTCTTT. Full variable domain (outside the CDR3, taken from reference TRBV5-1 and TRBJ1-1): KAGVTQTPRYLIKTRGQQVTLSCSPISGHRSVSWYQQTPGQGLQFLFEYFSETQRNKGNFPGRFSGRQFSNSRSEMNVSTLELGDSALYLCASSLFVGDRNTEAFFGQGTRLTVV.

The chain employs TRBV2 and TRBJ2-3; the match to TRBD2 covers 10 bases. V lost 7 bases and J lost 4; bases outside the gene matches: 5. This CDR3 contains 14 residues. Germline V lookup: CDR1 SNHLY, CDR2 FYNNEI. The CDR3 here is CASKSGRGADTQYF. CDR3 bases: TGTGCCAGCAAGAGCGGGAGGGGAGCAGATACGCAGTATTTT.